These 13 T cell receptor beta chains were sequenced from one sample in a study of PD-1 blockade in classical Hodgkin lymphoma. Sequenced by immunoSEQ multiplex PCR; TCRdb stores in-frame clones only, minus some. The sample yields tens of thousands of clones, 80% to 90% seen once. Each and every patient relapsed after autologous stem cell transplantation, and patients got differing brentuximab vedotin exposure. Source: peripheral blood mononuclear cells (PBMCs), taken at baseline. All receptors come from a human donor with classical Hodgkin lymphoma.

This chain connects TRBV27 to TRBJ1-4; D is perhaps TRBD1 (6 bases). Trimming took off 3 bases at V and 6 bases at J, with 11 bases between the two ends. CDR1 is MNHEY and CDR2 is SMNVEV in the germline V gene (reference sequence). The CDR3 contains 14 residues. DNA of the CDR3: TGTGCCAGCAGTTTTCTACAGGGAGATGAAAAACTGTTTTTT. This gives the protein CASSFLQGDEKLFF.

The chain uses TRBV18 and TRBJ1-1; 7 bases are shared with TRBD1. Germline CDR1 reads KGHSH; CDR2 reads LQKENI. Trimming took 2 bases from V and 1 from J; bases not matched to a gene: 4. The CDR3 sequence is 15 residues long. Here the CDR3 reads CASSPVGQRNTEAFF. CDR3 DNA sequence: TGTGCCAGCTCACCAGTGGGACAGAGGAACACTGAAGCTTTCTTT.

V gene TRBV5-5 combines with J gene TRBJ2-7; D not resolved. This CDR3 contains 14 residues. Per germline, CDR1 SGHKS and CDR2 YYEKEE (reference sequence). V lost 0 bases and J lost 0, with 7 bases in between. This CDR3 reads CASSLVSGSYEQYF. The CDR3 DNA sequence: TGTGCCAGCAGCTTGGTTTCCGGCTCCTACGAGCAGTACTTC.

The V call is TRBV7-9, the J call TRBJ2-6, with D maybe TRBD1 (5 bases). This CDR3 has 15 amino acids. The germline CDR1 and CDR2 sequences are SEHNR and FQNEAQ (reference sequence). Trimming stripped 5 bases from V and 4 bases from J, with 12 bases between. The CDR3 nucleotides are TGTGCCAGCAGCCATTCAGGGTCCGGGGCCAACGTCCTGACTTTC. Translation gives CASSHSGSGANVLTF.

This chain joins TRBV4-1 and TRBJ1-5, with D hard to call. Looked up from germline, CDR1 is MGHRA and CDR2 is YSYEKL. V was cut by 1 base and J by 6 bases, with 7 bases left in between. CDR3 size: 13 residues. The CDR3 DNA sequence: TGCGCCAGCAGCCAAGTGGGAGGTCAGCCCCAGCATTTT. It encodes CASSQVGGQPQHF.

The chain is built from TRBV5-1 and TRBJ1-2; tentative D call: TRBD1 (5 bases). The CDR3 is 13 residues long. Germline V gene data show CDR1 as SGHRS and CDR2 as YFSETQ. V lost 0 bases, J lost 8 bases, and 11 bases lay in between. DNA for the CDR3: TGCGCCAGCAGCTTGGGCGGGGCAGACGGCTACACCTTC. This translates into CASSLGGADGYTF.

The rearrangement uses TRBV5-1 and TRBJ1-1, with a weak D call TRBD1 (6 bases). The V end lost 6 bases, the J end lost 1 base, and 22 bases lay between the germline ends. This CDR3 has 17 residues. Germline V gives CDR1 SGHRS, CDR2 YFSETQ. The CDR3: CASKAHDTGTRNTEAFF. The DNA for the CDR3 is TGCGCCAGCAAGGCCCATGATACAGGGACGAGGAACACTGAAGCTTTCTTT.

The chain recombines TRBV5-4 with TRBJ1-1, with D unclear. The V and J ends lost 4 bases and 1 base respectively, with 8 bases between them. Germline CDR1 and CDR2: SGHNT and YYREEE (reference sequence). The CDR3 extends over 13 amino acids. The CDR3 is CASSLGRNTEAFF. The DNA for the CDR3 is TGTGCCAGCAGCCTAGGTAGGAACACTGAAGCTTTCTTT. Full variable domain (rest looked up from reference TRBV5-4 and TRBJ1-1): ETGVTQSPTHLIKTRGQQVTLRCSSQSGHNTVSWYQQALGQGPQFIFQYYREEENGRGNFPPRFSGLQFPNYSSELNVNALELDDSALYLCASSLGRNTEAFFGQGTRLTVV.

The chain is built from TRBV18 and TRBJ2-1, with 11 bases lining up with TRBD1. There are 15 residues in the CDR3. The germline CDR1 and CDR2 sequences are KGHSH and LQKENI. The trim removed 4 bases at V and 10 bases at J, leaving 9 bases unmatched. In DNA form, the CDR3 reads TGTGCCAGCTCACTCCGGGACAGGGGGGTTGGGGAGCAGTTCTTC. Its protein product is CASSLRDRGVGEQFF. The entire variable domain, with the rest obtained from reference TRBV18 and TRBJ2-1, is as follows: NAGVMQNPRHLVRRRGQEARLRCSPMKGHSHVYWYRQLPEEGLKFMVYLQKENIIDESGMPKERFSAEFPKEGPSILRIQQVVRGDSAAYFCASSLRDRGVGEQFFGPGTRLTVL.

The chain has TRBV19 and TRBJ1-5; the D gene is possibly TRBD1 (5 bases). The CDR3 spans 16 residues. The germline V and J ends were trimmed by 5 bases and 5 bases, with 19 bases remaining between them. Looked up from germline, CDR1 is LNHDA and CDR2 is SQIVND (reference sequence). Here the CDR3 DNA reads TGTGCCAGTAGTTCCCGGACAACTAGGGCCTATCAGCCCCAGCATTTT. Translated, it gives CASSSRTTRAYQPQHF. Drawing the rest from reference TRBV19 and TRBJ1-5, the complete variable domain is DGGITQSPKYLFRKEGQNVTLSCEQNLNHDAMYWYRQDPGQGLRLIYYSQIVNDFQKGDIAEGYSVSREKKESFPLTVTSAQKNPTAFYLCASSSRTTRAYQPQHFGDGTRLSIL.

The rearrangement links TRBV7-9 to TRBJ2-5; D perhaps matches TRBD1 (6 bases). V gave up 6 bases and J gave up 5 bases, with 16 bases separating them. The CDR3 contains 14 residues. The V gene's germline CDR1 is SEHNR and CDR2 FQNEAQ (reference sequence). Here the CDR3 reads CASRSTRGAETQYF. DNA of the CDR3: TGTGCCAGCAGAAGTACCAGGGGCGCGGAGACCCAGTACTTC.

V gene TRBV30 combines with J gene TRBJ2-3; the match to TRBD2 covers 9 bases. Germline V CDR1 and CDR2: GTSNPN, SVGIG (reference sequence). This CDR3 has 15 residues. The junction had 5 bases not matched to a gene; V was cut back by 4 bases and J by 0 bases. CDR3 in amino acids: CAWTSGATSTDTQYF. CDR3 nucleotide sequence: TGTGCCTGGACTAGCGGGGCAACTAGCACAGATACGCAGTATTTT.

This clone turned up a few times. The V gene is TRBV7-6, the J gene TRBJ1-1; D remains unclear. Germline V gene sequence: CDR1 SGHVS, CDR2 FNYEAQ. Trimming stripped 4 bases from V and 2 bases from J, with 11 bases between. There are 14 residues in the CDR3. In DNA, the CDR3 is TGTGCCAGCAGCTACCGGATTGACAACACTGAAGCTTTCTTT. Residues: CASSYRIDNTEAFF.